This is a list of T cell receptor beta chains from one sample in a study of CD4 T cells in relation to SARS-CoV-2 and coronaviruses. Clones were sequenced by immunoSEQ multiplex PCR, and TCRdb holds only the in-frame ones, with some missing. The sample includes roughly 11,000 clones, 80% to 90% of them seen just once. Their cognate antigens are unknown. Sequenced input: CD4+ T cells from PBMCs, cultured in vitro. The receptor set was obtained from a human donor in good health. The CDR3 runs from the conserved cysteine through the conserved F or W. The order of the fields is V gene, D gene, clone size, J gene, CDR3 protein, CDR3 DNA. A D gene is named only where the DNA matches it firmly. Only part of the rows carry a size: once, few, many, or a class if the clone is expanded.

V: TRBV6-5; D: NA; size: once; J: TRBJ1-1; CDR3: CASSYMGTEAFF; DNA: TGTGCCAGCAGTTACATGGGGACTGAAGCTTTCTTT
V: TRBV11-3; D: NA; size: NA; J: TRBJ2-5; CDR3: CASSLGPTEETQYF; DNA: TGTGCCAGCAGCTTAGGTCCGACAGAAGAGACCCAGTACTTC
V: TRBV5-4; D: TRBD2; size: NA; J: TRBJ2-5; CDR3: CASSLAGDQETQYF; DNA: TGTGCCAGCAGCTTAGCGGGGGACCAAGAGACCCAGTACTTC
V: TRBV5-6; D: TRBD1; size: NA; J: TRBJ2-7; CDR3: CASSKIRTGAGEQYF; DNA: TGTGCCAGCAGCAAGATAAGGACAGGGGCGGGCGAGCAGTACTTC
V: TRBV19; D: NA; size: NA; J: TRBJ1-5; CDR3: CASGLGGYNQPQHF; DNA: TGTGCCAGTGGGTTGGGGGGCTACAATCAGCCCCAGCATTTT
V: TRBV25-1; D: TRBD2; size: NA; J: TRBJ2-7; CDR3: CASSGTGRGGGEQYF; DNA: TGTGCCAGCAGTGGAACCGGGAGGGGGGGTGGCGAGCAGTACTTC
V: TRBV7-6; D: TRBD1; size: NA; J: TRBJ2-2; CDR3: CASSLLSPQGTYTGELFF; DNA: TGTGCCAGCAGCTTACTGTCCCCACAGGGGACGTACACCGGGGAGCTGTTTTTT
V: TRBV5-4; D: NA; size: NA; J: TRBJ1-2; CDR3: CASSLVTQANYGYTF; DNA: TGTGCCAGCAGCTTGGTAACACAAGCTAACTATGGCTACACCTTC
V: TRBV7-2; D: TRBD1; size: NA; J: TRBJ2-1; CDR3: CASSLGQDNEQFF; DNA: TGTGCCAGCAGCTTGGGACAGGACAATGAGCAGTTCTTC
V: TRBV2; D: NA; size: NA; J: TRBJ1-1; CDR3: CASMNRENTEAFF; DNA: TGTGCCAGCATGAACAGGGAGAACACTGAAGCTTTCTTT
V: TRBV5-1; D: NA; size: NA; J: TRBJ1-1; CDR3: CASSKTGNTEAFF; DNA: TGCGCCAGCAGCAAGACAGGGAACACTGAAGCTTTCTTT
V: TRBV2; D: TRBD1; size: NA; J: TRBJ1-5; CDR3: CASSFGTGGNSNQPQHF; DNA: TGTGCCAGCAGTTTCGGGACAGGGGGTAACAGCAATCAGCCCCAGCATTTT
V: TRBV9; D: NA; size: NA; J: TRBJ2-2; CDR3: CASSVGRAGRRTGELFF; DNA: TGTGCCAGCAGCGTAGGGAGGGCAGGGAGGCGAACCGGGGAGCTGTTTTTT
V: TRBV19; D: NA; size: NA; J: TRBJ2-5; CDR3: CASSLQGLGETQYF; DNA: TGTGCCAGTTCTCTACAGGGTCTGGGAGAGACCCAGTACTTC
V: TRBV6-2/TRBV6-3; D: TRBD2; size: NA; J: TRBJ2-7; CDR3: CASSYLLAIYEQYF; DNA: TGTGCCAGCAGTTACCTACTAGCGATCTACGAGCAGTACTTC